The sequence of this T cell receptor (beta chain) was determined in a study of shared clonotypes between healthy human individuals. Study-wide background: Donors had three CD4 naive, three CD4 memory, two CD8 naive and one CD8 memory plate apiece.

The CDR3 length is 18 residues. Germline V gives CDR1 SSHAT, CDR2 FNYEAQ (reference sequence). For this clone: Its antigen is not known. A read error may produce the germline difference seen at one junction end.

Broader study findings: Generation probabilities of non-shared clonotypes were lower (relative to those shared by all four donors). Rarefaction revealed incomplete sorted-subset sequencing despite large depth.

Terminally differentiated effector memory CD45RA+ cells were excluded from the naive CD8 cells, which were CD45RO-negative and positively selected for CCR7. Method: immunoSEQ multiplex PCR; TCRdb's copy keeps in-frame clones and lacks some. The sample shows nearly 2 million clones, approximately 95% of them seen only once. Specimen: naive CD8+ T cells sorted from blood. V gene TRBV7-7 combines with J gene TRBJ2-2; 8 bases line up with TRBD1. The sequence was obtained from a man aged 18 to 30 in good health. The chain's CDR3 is CASSLEGRGPSNTGELFF. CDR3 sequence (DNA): TGTGCTAGCAGTCTAGAAGGCAGGGGGCCATCAAACACCGGGGAGCTGTTTTTT.